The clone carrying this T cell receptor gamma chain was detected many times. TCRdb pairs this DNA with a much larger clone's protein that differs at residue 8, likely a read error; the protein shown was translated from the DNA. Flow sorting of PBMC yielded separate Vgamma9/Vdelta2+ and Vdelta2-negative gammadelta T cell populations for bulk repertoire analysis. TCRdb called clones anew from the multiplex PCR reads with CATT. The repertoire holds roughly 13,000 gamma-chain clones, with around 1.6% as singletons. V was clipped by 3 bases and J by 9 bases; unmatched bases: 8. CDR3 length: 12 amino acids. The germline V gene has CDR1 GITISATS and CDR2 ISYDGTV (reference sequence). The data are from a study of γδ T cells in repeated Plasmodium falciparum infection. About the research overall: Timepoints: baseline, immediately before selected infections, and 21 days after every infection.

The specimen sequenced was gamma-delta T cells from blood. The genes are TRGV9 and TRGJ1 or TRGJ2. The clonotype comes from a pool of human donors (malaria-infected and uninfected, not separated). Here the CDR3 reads CALWEIPSKKLF. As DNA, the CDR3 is TGTGCCTTGTGGGAGATACCGAGTAAGAAACTCTTT.